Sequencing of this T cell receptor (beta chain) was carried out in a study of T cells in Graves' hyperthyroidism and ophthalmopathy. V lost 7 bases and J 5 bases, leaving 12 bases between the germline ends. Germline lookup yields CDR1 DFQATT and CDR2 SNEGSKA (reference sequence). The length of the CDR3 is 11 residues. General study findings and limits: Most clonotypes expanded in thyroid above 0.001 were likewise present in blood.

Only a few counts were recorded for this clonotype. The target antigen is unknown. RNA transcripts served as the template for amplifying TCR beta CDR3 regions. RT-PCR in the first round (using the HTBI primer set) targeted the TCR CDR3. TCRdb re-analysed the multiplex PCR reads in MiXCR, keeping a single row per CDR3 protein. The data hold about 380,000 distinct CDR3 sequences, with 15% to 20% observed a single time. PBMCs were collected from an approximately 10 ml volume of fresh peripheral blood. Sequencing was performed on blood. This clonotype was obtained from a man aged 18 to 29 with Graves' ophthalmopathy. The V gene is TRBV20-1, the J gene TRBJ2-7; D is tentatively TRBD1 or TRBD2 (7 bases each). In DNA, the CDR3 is TGCAGTGAGGGGGCGGGAGACGAGCAGTACTTC. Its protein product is CSEGAGDEQYF.